This TCR beta chain was identified during a study of blood T cell repertoires in COVID-19. Whole-study context: Italy, Spain and the United States were the sources of the convalescent and acute COVID-19 samples. T cells, B-cell-depleted T cells, or PBMCs supplied cDNA or gDNA.

Unmatched junction bases numbered 2, after V lost 2 bases and J lost 4 bases. The CDR3 spans 16 residues. Germline V gene lookup returns CDR1 MNHEY and CDR2 SVGEGT. As processed by the authors: Nucleated cell counts were estimated from reference gene primer amplification. TCRdb's copy holds only in-frame clones and misses some; the assay was immunoSEQ multiplex PCR. V, J and clone size reflect that table, while D and trimming were determined from the DNA. The data contain some 80,000 clones, roughly 80% of them singletons. The chain uses TRBV6-2 or TRBV6-3 and TRBJ2-3; 14 bases fit TRBD2. What was sequenced was peripheral blood. The clonotype originates from a woman in her 70s with acute or convalescent COVID-19. The CDR3: CASSYRLAGGPDTQYF. The DNA of the CDR3 is TGTGCCAGCAGTTACCGACTAGCGGGAGGGCCAGATACGCAGTATTTT.